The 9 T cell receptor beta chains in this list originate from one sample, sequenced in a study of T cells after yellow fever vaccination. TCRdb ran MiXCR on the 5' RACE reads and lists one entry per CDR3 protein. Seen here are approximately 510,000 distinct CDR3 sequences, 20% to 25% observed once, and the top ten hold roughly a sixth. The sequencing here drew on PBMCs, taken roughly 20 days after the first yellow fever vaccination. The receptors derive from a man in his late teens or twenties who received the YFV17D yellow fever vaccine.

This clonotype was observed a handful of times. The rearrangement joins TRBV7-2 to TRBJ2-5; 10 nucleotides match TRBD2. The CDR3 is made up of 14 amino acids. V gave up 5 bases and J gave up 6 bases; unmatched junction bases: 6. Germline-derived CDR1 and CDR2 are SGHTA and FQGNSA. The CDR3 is CASSPSGGVKTQYF. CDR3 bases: TGTGCCAGCAGCCCAAGCGGGGGGGTAAAGACCCAGTACTTC.

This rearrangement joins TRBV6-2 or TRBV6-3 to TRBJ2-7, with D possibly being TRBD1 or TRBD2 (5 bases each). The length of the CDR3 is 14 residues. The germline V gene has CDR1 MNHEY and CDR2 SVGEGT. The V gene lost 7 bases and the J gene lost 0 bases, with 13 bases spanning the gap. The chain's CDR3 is CASTPGPNSYEQYF. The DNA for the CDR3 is TGTGCCAGCACTCCGGGACCGAACTCCTACGAGCAGTACTTC.

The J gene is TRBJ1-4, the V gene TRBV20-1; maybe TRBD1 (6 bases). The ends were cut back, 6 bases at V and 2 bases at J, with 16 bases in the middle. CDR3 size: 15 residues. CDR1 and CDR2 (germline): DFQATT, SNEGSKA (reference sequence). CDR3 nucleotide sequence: TGCAGTGCCCGGGACACCGGATCCACTAATGAAAAACTGTTTTTT. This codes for CSARDTGSTNEKLFF.

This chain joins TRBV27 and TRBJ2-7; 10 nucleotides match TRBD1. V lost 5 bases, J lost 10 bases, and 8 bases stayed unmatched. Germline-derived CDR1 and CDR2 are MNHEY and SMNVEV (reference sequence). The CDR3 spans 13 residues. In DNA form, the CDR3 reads TGTGCCAGCAGTCCCTTGGACAGGGGGGAACAGTACTTC. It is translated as CASSPLDRGEQYF.

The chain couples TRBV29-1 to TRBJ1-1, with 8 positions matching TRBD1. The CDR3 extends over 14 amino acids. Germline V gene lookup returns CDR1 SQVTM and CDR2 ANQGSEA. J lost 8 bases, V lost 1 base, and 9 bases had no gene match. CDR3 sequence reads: CSVEGTGLSVEAFF. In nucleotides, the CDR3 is TGCAGCGTTGAAGGGACAGGGTTATCTGTGGAAGCTTTCTTT.

CDR3 in DNA: TGTGCCAGCAGCTTAGAGGCTGGACGGCCGGAAAAACTGTTTTTT. Translation gives CASSLEAGRPEKLFF. The chain recombines TRBV7-2 with TRBJ1-4; D is unclear. V was shortened by 1 base and J by 8 bases, with 14 bases between the two germline ends. The CDR3 contains 15 residues. The germline V gene encodes CDR1 SGHTA and CDR2 FQGNSA.

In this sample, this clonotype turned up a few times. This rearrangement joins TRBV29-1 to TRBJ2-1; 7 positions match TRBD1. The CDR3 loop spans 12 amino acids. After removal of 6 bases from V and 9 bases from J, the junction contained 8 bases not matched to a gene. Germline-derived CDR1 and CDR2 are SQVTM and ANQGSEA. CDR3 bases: TGCAGCGTCCAGGGGGACCCCCGTGAGCAGTTCTTC. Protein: CSVQGDPREQFF.

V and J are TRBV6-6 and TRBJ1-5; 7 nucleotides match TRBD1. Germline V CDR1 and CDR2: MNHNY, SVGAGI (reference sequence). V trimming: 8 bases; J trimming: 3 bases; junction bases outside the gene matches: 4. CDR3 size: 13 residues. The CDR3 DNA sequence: TGTGCCAGCGGGGGACAGCTCAATCAGCCCCAGCATTTT. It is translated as CASGGQLNQPQHF.

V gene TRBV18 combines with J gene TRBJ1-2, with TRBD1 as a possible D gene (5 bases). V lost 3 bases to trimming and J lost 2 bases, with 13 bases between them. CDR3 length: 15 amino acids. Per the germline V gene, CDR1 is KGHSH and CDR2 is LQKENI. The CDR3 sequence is CASSPNPDSNYGYTF. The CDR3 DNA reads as TGTGCCAGCTCACCGAACCCCGACAGCAACTATGGCTACACCTTC.